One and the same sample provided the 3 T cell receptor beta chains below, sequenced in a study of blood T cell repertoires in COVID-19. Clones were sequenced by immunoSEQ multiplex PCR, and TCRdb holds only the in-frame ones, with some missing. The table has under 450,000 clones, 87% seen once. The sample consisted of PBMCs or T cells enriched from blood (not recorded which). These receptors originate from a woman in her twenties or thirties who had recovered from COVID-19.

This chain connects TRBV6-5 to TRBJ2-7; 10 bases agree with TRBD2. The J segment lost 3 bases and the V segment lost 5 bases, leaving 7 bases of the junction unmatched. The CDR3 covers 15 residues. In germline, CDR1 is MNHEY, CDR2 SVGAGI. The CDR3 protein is CASSRGLAEIYEQYF. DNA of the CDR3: TGTGCCAGCAGTCGTGGACTAGCGGAGATCTACGAGCAGTACTTC.

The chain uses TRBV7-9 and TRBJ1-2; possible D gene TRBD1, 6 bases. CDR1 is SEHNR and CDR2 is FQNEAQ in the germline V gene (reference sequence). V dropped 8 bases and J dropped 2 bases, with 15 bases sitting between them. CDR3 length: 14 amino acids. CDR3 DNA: TGTGCCAGCTCGTCCTTAAGGGGGAACTATGGCTACACCTTC. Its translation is CASSSLRGNYGYTF.

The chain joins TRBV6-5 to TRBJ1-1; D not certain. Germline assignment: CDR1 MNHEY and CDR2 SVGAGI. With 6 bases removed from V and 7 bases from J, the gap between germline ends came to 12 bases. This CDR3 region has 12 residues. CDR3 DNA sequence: TGTGCCAGCAGGTTCGACACCTTTGAAGCTTTCTTT. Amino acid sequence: CASRFDTFEAFF.